These 22 T cell receptor beta chains came from one sample sequenced in a study of T-cell memory formation after mild COVID-19. MiXCR, run by TCRdb on the 5' RACE reads, gives a single entry per CDR3 protein. This table holds 450,000 or so distinct CDR3 sequences, approximately 25% found once. Sequencing was performed on PBMCs or a T cell subset sorted from them (not recorded which). The receptors were gathered from an adult woman who had mild COVID-19 (a few samples of this study predate the infection). Cell type and time point are not known.

The rearrangement links TRBV15 to TRBJ2-1, with D possibly being TRBD1 or TRBD2 (6 bases each). The CDR3 totals 13 residues. Germline CDR1 and CDR2: LNHNV and YYDKDF (reference sequence). Trimming removed 3 bases from V and 6 bases from J, with 9 bases in between. The DNA for the CDR3 is TGTGCCACCAGCAGGGAGGGGGGCAATGAGCAGTTCTTC. Amino acid sequence: CATSREGGNEQFF.

Only a few counts were recorded for this clonotype. The chain employs TRBV5-1 and TRBJ2-3; TRBD2 might be the D (7 bases). This CDR3 has 16 amino acids. Germline CDR1 SGHRS, CDR2 YFSETQ. V shed 0 bases and J shed 2 bases, with 13 bases lying between them. The CDR3 is CASSLVMGGPTDTQYF. DNA of the CDR3: TGCGCCAGCAGCTTGGTTATGGGGGGGCCCACAGATACGCAGTATTTT.

This clonotype was observed a few times. The genes are TRBV18 and TRBJ1-4; no firm D call. This CDR3 has 15 amino acids. Trimming took off 3 bases at V and 8 bases at J, with 16 bases between the two ends. Germline V CDR1 and CDR2: KGHSH, LQKENI. The CDR3 coding sequence is TGTGCCAGCTCACCGGACGGGTTTGTTAAAGAAAAACTGTTTTTT. Translating gives CASSPDGFVKEKLFF.

The CDR3 nucleotides are TGTGCCAGCAGTAGGGACAGGGTGGCGGAGGGTCAGCCCCAGCATTTT. Translating gives CASSRDRVAEGQPQHF. The J gene is TRBJ1-5, the V gene TRBV12-3 or TRBV12-4, with 9 bases fitting TRBD1. J was trimmed by 6 bases and V by 5 bases; bases with no gene match: 11. CDR3 length: 16 residues.

CDR3: CASSFLGGGGEAFF. CDR3 coding DNA: TGTGCCAGCAGTTTCTTGGGGGGAGGCGGTGAAGCTTTCTTT. The chain is built from TRBV12-3 or TRBV12-4 and TRBJ1-1; the D gene is possibly TRBD1 (5 bases). V lost 3 bases, J lost 7 bases, and 15 bases lay in between. The CDR3 is made up of 14 amino acids.

V gene TRBV5-1 combines with J gene TRBJ2-7; 7 nucleotides align to TRBD1. CDR3 size: 13 residues. Germline CDR1 is SGHRS and CDR2 is YFSETQ. V lost 4 bases, J lost 4 bases, and 5 bases stayed unmatched. The CDR3 DNA is TGCGCCAGCAGCGCGACAGGGTTTTACGAGCAGTACTTC. Protein sequence: CASSATGFYEQYF.

This clonotype was recorded once. The rearrangement links TRBV7-8 to TRBJ2-7; the match to TRBD2 covers 7 bases. This CDR3 is built from 16 residues. Germline values: CDR1 SGHVS, CDR2 FQNEAQ. V gave up 1 base and J gave up 0 bases; unmatched junction bases: 6. The CDR3 DNA sequence: TGTGCCAGCAGCTTAGGATCCGGGGGGTTCTCCTACGAGCAGTACTTC. Translating gives CASSLGSGGFSYEQYF.

This clonotype has a handful of counts. The rearrangement joins TRBV4-3 to TRBJ2-3, with 14 bases matching TRBD2. Per the germline V gene, CDR1 is LGHNA and CDR2 is YSLEER. The CDR3 runs to 18 residues. The junction had 7 bases not matched to a gene; V was cut back by 0 bases and J by 5 bases. The CDR3 DNA follows: TGCGCCAGCAGCCAAGATGAAATGACTAGCGGGAGGGTAGATACGCAGTATTTT. It translates to CASSQDEMTSGRVDTQYF.

The gene calls are TRBV7-2 and TRBJ1-2; 8 positions match TRBD1. With V trimmed by 4 bases and J by 4 bases, 5 bases remained unmatched. The CDR3 runs 14 residues. Looked up from germline, CDR1 is SGHTA and CDR2 is FQGNSA. This chain's CDR3 is CASSSTGGSYGYTF. The CDR3 DNA reads TGTGCCAGCAGCTCAACAGGGGGTAGCTATGGCTACACCTTC.

There are a few counts of this clonotype. One end of the junction varies from germline; a read error may be responsible. This chain uses TRBV7-7 with TRBJ2-1; perhaps TRBD2 as D (6 bases). From germline, CDR1 is SSHAT and CDR2 FNYEAQ (reference sequence). The CDR3 runs to 13 residues. Here the CDR3 reads CASSTSPGVQQFF. The CDR3, as DNA: TGTGCTAGCAGTACTTCCCCGGGGGTGCAACAGTTCTTC. Full variable domain (outside the CDR3, taken from reference TRBV7-7 and TRBJ2-1): GAGVSQSPRYKVTKRGQDVTLRCDPISSHATLYWYQQALGQGPEFLTYFNYEAQPDKSGLPSDRFSAERPEGSISTLTIQRTEQRDSAMYRCASSTSPGVQQFFGPGTRLTVL.

The chain is built from TRBV21-1 and TRBJ2-3; TRBD2 is the table's D call and was not checked against the DNA. TRBV21-1 is a documented pseudogene. The CDR3 has 17 residues. CDR3 sequence reads: CASSKEGSGGDTDTQYF. In nucleotides, the CDR3 is TGTGCCAGCAGCAAAGAGGGTAGCGGGGGGGACACAGATACGCAGTATTTT.

This chain uses TRBV30 with TRBJ1-1; D perhaps matches TRBD1 (5 bases). The CDR3 loop spans 13 amino acids. The germline V gene encodes CDR1 GTSNPN and CDR2 SVGIG (reference sequence). V was trimmed by 2 bases and J by 5 bases, leaving 12 bases between them. The CDR3 nucleotides read TGTGCCTGGAGTTGGCAGGGTGGGACTGAAGCTTTCTTT. Translated, it gives CAWSWQGGTEAFF.

This clonotype was detected only a few times. This chain links TRBV29-1 with TRBJ1-1; 9 bases match TRBD1. This CDR3 contains 13 residues. V lost 7 bases to trimming and J lost 4 bases; unmatched junction nucleotides: 7. CDR1 and CDR2 (germline): SQVTM, ANQGSEA. CDR3 bases: TGCAGCGGTTCACAGGGGGCGGTCACTGAAGCTTTCTTT. Translation: CSGSQGAVTEAFF.

This clonotype was counted only a few times. The V and J genes are TRBV5-1 and TRBJ1-1; a possible D gene is TRBD1 (6 bases). This CDR3 has 16 amino acids. Trimming took off 0 bases at V and 1 base at J, with 13 bases between the two ends. Germline lookup yields CDR1 SGHRS and CDR2 YFSETQ. The CDR3 loop is CASSLGVAGANTEAFF. CDR3 bases: TGCGCCAGCAGCTTGGGGGTCGCAGGGGCGAACACTGAAGCTTTCTTT.

This clonotype was picked up a small number of times. This chain connects TRBV11-3 to TRBJ2-7; TRBD2 aligns across 7 bases. Trimming cost V 6 bases and J 4 bases; bases outside gene matches: 12. The CDR3 is 15 residues long. Germline assignment: CDR1 SGHNT and CDR2 YENEEA. The CDR3 nucleotides are TGTGCCAGCAGTCCACCGCTGCAGGGAGGGTACGAGCAGTACTTC. Protein product: CASSPPLQGGYEQYF.

This clonotype turned up a few times. This chain uses TRBV3-1 with TRBJ2-3; D call uncertain. This CDR3 contains 14 residues. Trimming stripped 1 base from V and 3 bases from J, with 8 bases between. Germline V CDR1 and CDR2: LGHDT, YNNKEL (reference sequence). DNA of the CDR3: TGTGCCAGCAGCCAAGCCCAGGAGACAGATACGCAGTATTTT. Its protein product is CASSQAQETDTQYF.

CDR3 coding DNA: TGTGCCAGCAGCTCTGGGGACAGGAACCTGAGAGAGACCCAGTACTTC. Protein sequence: CASSSGDRNLRETQYF. The V gene is TRBV7-8, the J gene TRBJ2-5, with 8 positions matching TRBD1. Germline V lookup: CDR1 SGHVS, CDR2 FQNEAQ. The ends lost 4 bases at V and 4 bases at J; junction bases unmatched: 11. The CDR3 covers 16 residues.

This clonotype was seen more than once but under ten times. This chain joins TRBV6-5 and TRBJ2-1; the match to TRBD2 covers 11 bases. Germline V gene lookup returns CDR1 MNHEY and CDR2 SVGAGI. Trimming at V came to 4 bases and at J to 5 bases, leaving 4 bases not matched to a gene. The CDR3 is 15 amino acids. Written as DNA, the CDR3 is TGTGCCAGCAGTTTGACTAGCGGGAAACACAATGAGCAGTTCTTC. Its translation is CASSLTSGKHNEQFF.

V is TRBV29-1 and J is TRBJ2-1; 7 bases fit TRBD2. The CDR3 covers 13 residues. The V segment lost 4 bases and the J segment 5 bases; nucleotides outside the gene matches: 5. The germline CDR1 and CDR2 sequences are SQVTM and ANQGSEA. The CDR3 DNA sequence: TGCAGCGTTGGGGCTAGCGGAGACAATGAGCAGTTCTTC. This codes for CSVGASGDNEQFF.

A few counts support this clonotype. The chain has TRBV7-2 and TRBJ2-3; D is possibly TRBD1 or TRBD2 (6 bases each). V dropped 1 base and J dropped 7 bases, with 9 bases sitting between them. CDR1 is SGHTA and CDR2 is FQGNSA in the germline V gene. This CDR3 has 13 amino acids. CDR3: CASSLGGAYTQYF. CDR3 in DNA: TGTGCCAGCAGCTTAGGGGGGGCCTATACGCAGTATTTT.

This clonotype was found a few times. The rearrangement links TRBV19 to TRBJ2-7, with D perhaps TRBD2 (6 bases). The CDR3 runs 15 residues. Trimming shortened V by 0 bases and J by 4 bases, and 13 bases separated the two germline ends. In germline, CDR1 is LNHDA, CDR2 SQIVND (reference sequence). The CDR3 loop reads CASSIDLRGLYEQYF. The CDR3 DNA follows: TGTGCCAGTAGTATAGATCTTCGGGGGTTGTACGAGCAGTACTTC.

This clonotype was seen ten or more times. The chain joins TRBV20-1 to TRBJ2-1, with D unresolved. The length of the CDR3 is 11 residues. The ends were cut back, 4 bases at V and 8 bases at J, with 9 bases in the middle. CDR1 DFQATT and CDR2 SNEGSKA come from the germline V gene (reference sequence). The CDR3 here is CSAIKGHEQFF. Here the CDR3 DNA reads TGCAGTGCTATTAAAGGGCATGAGCAGTTCTTC.